Presented here are 21 T cell receptor beta chains from one specimen sequenced in a study of T-cell reconstitution after alpha-beta-depleted transplantation in children (dated by TCRdb to 2016 to 2017). Library construction relied on PCR. The sequencing machine was an Illumina HiSeq 2500. Molecular barcoding was employed in the preparation of TCR libraries, with unique molecular identifiers being used to normalize TCRbeta repertoire quantification. TCRdb cleaned the public reads at Q25 with fastp, built clones with MiXCR and kept in-frame beta chains. Each CDR3 protein gets just one entry, which takes the most common genes and DNA from the rows behind it. The sample data list 600,000 or so distinct CDR3 sequences, and about 23% of these were observed just once. Around an eighth of the sample goes to the ten largest clones. What this sample's treatment or condition label stands for: allogeneic hematopoietic cell transplantation with graft depleted of TCRalphabeta T cells and CD19 B cells.

The sample in question was PBMCs, mostly from graft donor cells, obtained 360 days after TCRalphabeta/CD19-depleted stem cell transplant. These TCRs come from a boy younger than two who had a stem cell transplant for acute myeloid leukemia, so the T cells may come from the graft donor.

The CDR3 sequence: CASSIMKGDIWDSNQPQHF. Written as DNA, the CDR3 is TGTGCCAGCAGCATCATGAAGGGAGACATTTGGGATAGCAATCAGCCCCAGCATTTT. This rearrangement joins TRBV7-8 to TRBJ1-5; D is uncertain. Trimming left V 5 bases short and J 0 bases short, with 23 bases between. CDR1 and CDR2 from the germline V gene are SGHVS and FQNEAQ. This CDR3 has 19 amino acids.

The chain employs TRBV4-2 and TRBJ2-1; 8 bases agree with TRBD1. There are 18 residues in the CDR3. Germline V lookup: CDR1 LGHNA, CDR2 YNFKEQ. The V and J ends lost 0 bases and 1 base, in that order; junction bases with no gene match: 8. DNA of the CDR3: TGTGCCAGCAGCCAAGATTCGGTCGGGACAGGATCCTACAATGAGCAGTTCTTC. Protein: CASSQDSVGTGSYNEQFF.

In this sample, this clonotype turned up many times. The rearrangement joins TRBV12-3 or TRBV12-4 to TRBJ2-5, with D perhaps being TRBD1 or TRBD2 (6 bases each). The CDR3 has 14 amino acids. Trimming took off 2 bases at V and 3 bases at J, with 10 bases between the two ends. CDR3 nucleotides: TGTGCCAGCAGTTTACTTAGGGGGGAAGAGACCCAGTACTTC. Its translation: CASSLLRGEETQYF.

The chain uses TRBV7-2 and TRBJ1-1; 9 positions match TRBD1. Trimming removed 2 bases from V and 9 bases from J; junction bases left unmatched: 13. Per the germline V gene, CDR1 is SGHTA and CDR2 is FQGNSA. The CDR3 consists of 16 residues. As DNA, the CDR3 is TGTGCCAGCAGCTTATCCAGCCGGACAGGGGAGAAGAAAGCTTTCTTT. Protein sequence: CASSLSSRTGEKKAFF.

Ten or more counts support this clonotype. This rearrangement joins TRBV7-2 to TRBJ1-5, with D hard to call. V was pared by 5 bases and J by 1 base, with 9 bases between. Germline CDR1 reads SGHTA; CDR2 reads FQGNSA. CDR3 length equals 14 residues. The CDR3 DNA reads TGTGCCAGCAGCCTAAAAAGCAGCAATCAGCCCCAGCATTTT. Amino acids: CASSLKSSNQPQHF.

This clonotype has only a few counts. The genes are TRBV20-1 and TRBJ2-5; no clear D. CDR3 length: 13 residues. Trimming shortened V by 2 bases and J by 4 bases, and 11 bases separated the two germline ends. CDR1 and CDR2 (germline): DFQATT, SNEGSKA (reference sequence). The DNA for the CDR3 is TGCAGTGCTAGAAAGGCACAGACAGAGACCCAGTACTTC. Translating it yields CSARKAQTETQYF.

This clonotype was recorded a few times. The rearrangement uses TRBV20-1 and TRBJ2-1; 8 bases map to TRBD2. Germline V gene data show CDR1 as DFQATT and CDR2 as SNEGSKA (reference sequence). The V and J ends lost 4 bases and 9 bases, in that order; junction bases with no gene match: 14. The CDR3 extends over 15 amino acids. DNA for the CDR3: TGCAGTGCTATCGGGGGGGCCTATTCCAGTACTGAGCAGTTCTTC. As protein: CSAIGGAYSSTEQFF.

The J gene is TRBJ2-3, the V gene TRBV28; a possible D gene is TRBD2 (5 bases). V lost 2 bases, J lost 2 bases, and 11 bases lay in between. The CDR3 is 15 residues long. CDR1 and CDR2 from the germline V gene are MDHEN and SYDVKM. In nucleotides, the CDR3 is TGTGCCAGCAGTTTACGGGGTGATAACACAGATACGCAGTATTTT. This translates into CASSLRGDNTDTQYF.

In this sample, this clonotype turned up many times. The chain couples TRBV20-1 to TRBJ2-7, with 9 bases matching TRBD2. V trimming: 3 bases; J trimming: 6 bases; junction bases outside the gene matches: 9. Germline-derived CDR1 and CDR2 are DFQATT and SNEGSKA (reference sequence). The CDR3 runs 14 residues. The CDR3 is CSASKPGLAAEQYF. The CDR3 bases are TGCAGTGCTAGTAAACCGGGACTAGCTGCCGAGCAGTACTTC.

This clonotype was found a few times. J is TRBJ1-5 and V is TRBV6-1; 8 nucleotides align to TRBD1. With 6 bases clipped from V and 7 bases from J, the junction kept 5 bases outside the gene matches. This CDR3 is built from 13 residues. Germline values: CDR1 MNHNS, CDR2 SASEGT. The CDR3 region is CASRPGQGQPQHF. The CDR3, as DNA: TGTGCCAGCAGACCCGGACAGGGCCAGCCCCAGCATTTT.

This chain uses TRBV4-1 with TRBJ2-2; 7 nucleotides align to TRBD1. Germline CDR1 is MGHRA and CDR2 is YSYEKL. The CDR3 extends over 16 amino acids. Trimming cost V 6 bases and J 0 bases; bases outside gene matches: 7. As DNA, the CDR3 is TGCGCCAGCAGGGACAGGCTTATCGCGAACACCGGGGAGCTGTTTTTT. Its translation: CASRDRLIANTGELFF.

The chain recombines TRBV13 with TRBJ1-1; D remains ambiguous. The CDR3 is made up of 11 amino acids. The V end lost 4 bases, the J end lost 14 bases, and 14 bases lay between the germline ends. The V gene's germline CDR1 is PRHDT and CDR2 FYEKMQ (reference sequence). CDR3 loop: CASSYRVRPFF. The CDR3 DNA reads TGTGCCAGCAGCTACCGAGTACGTCCCTTCTTT.

The rearrangement links TRBV24-1 to TRBJ2-1, with 14 nucleotides matching TRBD2. Germline CDR1 reads KGHDR; CDR2 reads SFDVKD. The CDR3 extends over 17 amino acids. V lost 4 bases to trimming and J lost 2 bases; unmatched junction nucleotides: 3. CDR3 nucleotides: TGTGCCACCAGTGAGAGGACTAGCGGGGGGACCTACAATGAGCAGTTCTTC. Translation: CATSERTSGGTYNEQFF.

This clonotype has ten or more counts. V and J are TRBV5-1 and TRBJ2-1, with 12 bases aligning to TRBD2. The CDR3 consists of 16 residues. V gave up 4 bases and J gave up 4 bases; unmatched junction bases: 6. Germline V gene lookup returns CDR1 SGHRS and CDR2 YFSETQ. CDR3 DNA: TGCGCCAGCAGCGCGCGACTAGCGGGGGCTTACAATGAGCAGTTCTTC. Protein: CASSARLAGAYNEQFF.

CDR3 sequence: CASSLAGASSYNEQFF. In nucleotides, the CDR3 is TGCGCCAGCAGCTTGGCAGGGGCCAGCTCCTACAATGAGCAGTTCTTC. The chain recombines TRBV5-1 with TRBJ2-1; D may be TRBD1 (6 bases). CDR3 length: 16 amino acids. Per the germline V gene, CDR1 is SGHRS and CDR2 is YFSETQ. Trimming took 0 bases from V and 0 from J, leaving 10 bases between them.

This clonotype was detected ten times or more. The gene calls are TRBV7-2 and TRBJ2-7; the D is unclear. Trimming shortened V by 1 base and J by 7 bases, and 8 bases separated the two germline ends. The CDR3 totals 12 residues. The germline gives CDR1 SGHTA, CDR2 FQGNSA. CDR3 sequence (DNA): TGTGCCAGCAGCTTAGTAGGGCGGGAGCAGTACTTC. Translation: CASSLVGREQYF.

The gene calls are TRBV6-5 and TRBJ2-5; D is unresolved. This CDR3 spans 14 amino acids. The V gene lost 2 bases and the J gene lost 2 bases, with 9 bases spanning the gap. The germline CDR1 and CDR2 sequences are MNHEY and SVGAGI. The CDR3 loop reads CASSYPYPQETQYF. CDR3 in DNA: TGTGCCAGCAGTTACCCGTATCCTCAAGAGACCCAGTACTTC.

The gene calls are TRBV4-2 and TRBJ2-1; D remains unclear. Trimming took 2 bases from V and 8 from J, leaving 22 bases between them. Germline V CDR1 and CDR2: LGHNA, YNFKEQ. The CDR3 spans 17 residues. In DNA form, the CDR3 reads TGTGCCAGCAGCCAAAGTAGAGTGCCAGCTGCCCCCGATGAGCAGTTCTTC. The encoded protein is CASSQSRVPAAPDEQFF.

This clonotype was counted a few times. This chain joins TRBV15 and TRBJ1-2; no definite D call. CDR3 size: 13 residues. Germline V gene data show CDR1 as LNHNV and CDR2 as YYDKDF (reference sequence). V was clipped by 0 bases and J by 7 bases, with 9 bases between them. The DNA for the CDR3 is TGTGCCACCAGCAGAGATTCCCTGGGTGGCTACACCTTC. This encodes CATSRDSLGGYTF.

This clonotype was detected only a few times. The chain has TRBV5-5 and TRBJ2-3; possibly TRBD2 for D (6 bases). The V end was cut by 5 bases, the J end by 1 base, with 11 bases between. Germline V CDR1 and CDR2: SGHKS, YYEKEE (reference sequence). The CDR3 spans 14 residues. The CDR3 here is CASRISGGTDTQYF. For the CDR3, the DNA is TGTGCCAGCAGGATATCGGGGGGCACAGATACGCAGTATTTT.

This clonotype was seen at least ten times. The V call is TRBV29-1, the J call TRBJ2-2; D may be TRBD1 or TRBD2 (5 bases each). Germline V gene sequence: CDR1 SQVTM, CDR2 ANQGSEA. V lost 5 bases and J 1 base, leaving 17 bases between the germline ends. This CDR3 contains 16 residues. This CDR3 is CSVRFSGQVNTGELFF. The CDR3 DNA follows: TGCAGCGTTCGGTTTTCGGGGCAGGTGAACACCGGGGAGCTGTTTTTT.